The T cell receptor beta chain under discussion was sequenced for a study of CD8+ T cells in alopecia areata. The overall study: It was 6 to 18 months of tofacitinib, and then there were 6 months off drug. Overall study results and limits: Elevated clonality characterized lesional scalp relative to normal scalp, particularly in alopecia totalis/universalis.

From alopecia areata patients, lesional scalp punch biopsies and peripheral blood were collected. The researchers isolated CD4+ and CD8+ T cells from PBMCs by sorting. Worth noting for this clone: Its antigen is unidentified.

In each case, RNA was isolated and then reverse transcribed into cDNA as the sequencing template. Using immunoSEQ multiplex PCR, the repertoire was profiled, and TCRdb retains in-frame clones only, with some absent. The top ten hold approximately 1.2% of the sample, which has roughly 250,000 clones, roughly 69% seen once. In germline, CDR1 is ENHRY, CDR2 SYGVKD. The CDR3 contains 13 residues. Trimming shortened V by 4 bases and J by 4 bases, and 10 bases separated the two germline ends. Sequences were derived from CD4+ T cells sorted from blood, sampled at week 0. This chain joins TRBV10-3 and TRBJ1-1; no clear D. The sequence came from a human donor with alopecia areata. CDR3 sequence reads: CAISVRDGTEAFF. In DNA, the CDR3 is TGTGCCATCAGTGTACGGGATGGCACTGAAGCTTTCTTT.